This entry features one T cell receptor (beta chain) sequence. These data belong to a study of CD8 T cells in Susac syndrome. Study background: Patients with Susac syndrome were therapy-naive, treated with corticosteroids, or treated with intravenous immunoglobulin alone when blood was collected.

Looked up from germline, CDR1 is LNHNV and CDR2 is YYDKDF (reference sequence). This CDR3 is built from 15 residues. V was trimmed by 0 bases and J by 3 bases, leaving 9 bases between them. Random hexamers were used to reverse transcribe 0.5 to 1 ug of RNA. Across 54 Vbeta and 13 Jbeta, immunoSEQ multiplex PCR amplified TCR beta CDR3. Each CDR3 protein is one row after TCRdb ran MiXCR on the immunoSEQ multiplex PCR reads. The table shows around 170,000 distinct CDR3 sequences, with 85% to 95% occurring only once. V is TRBV15 and J is TRBJ1-5; D is uncertain. The sample consisted of CD8+ T cells from PBMCs. The source is a human donor with Susac syndrome. CDR3 sequence reads: CATSRDSMSNQPQHF. In DNA, the CDR3 is TGTGCCACCAGCAGAGATTCCATGTCCAATCAGCCCCAGCATTTT.